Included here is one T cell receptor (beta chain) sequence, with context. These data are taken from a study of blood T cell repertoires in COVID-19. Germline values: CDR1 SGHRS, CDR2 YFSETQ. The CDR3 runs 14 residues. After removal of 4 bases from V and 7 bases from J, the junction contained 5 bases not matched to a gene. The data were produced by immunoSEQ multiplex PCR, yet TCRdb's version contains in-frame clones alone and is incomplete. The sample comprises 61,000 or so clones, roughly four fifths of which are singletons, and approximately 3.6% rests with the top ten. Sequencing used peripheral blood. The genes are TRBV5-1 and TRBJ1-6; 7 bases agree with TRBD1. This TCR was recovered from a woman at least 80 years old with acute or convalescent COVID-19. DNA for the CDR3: TGCGCCAGCAGCCGGGACAGTCCGAATTCACCCCTCCACTTT. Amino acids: CASSRDSPNSPLHF. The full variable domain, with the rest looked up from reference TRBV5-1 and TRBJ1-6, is KAGVTQTPRYLIKTRGQQVTLSCSPISGHRSVSWYQQTPGQGLQFLFEYFSETQRNKGNFPGRFSGRQFSNSRSEMNVSTLELGDSALYLCASSRDSPNSPLHFGNGTRLTVT.